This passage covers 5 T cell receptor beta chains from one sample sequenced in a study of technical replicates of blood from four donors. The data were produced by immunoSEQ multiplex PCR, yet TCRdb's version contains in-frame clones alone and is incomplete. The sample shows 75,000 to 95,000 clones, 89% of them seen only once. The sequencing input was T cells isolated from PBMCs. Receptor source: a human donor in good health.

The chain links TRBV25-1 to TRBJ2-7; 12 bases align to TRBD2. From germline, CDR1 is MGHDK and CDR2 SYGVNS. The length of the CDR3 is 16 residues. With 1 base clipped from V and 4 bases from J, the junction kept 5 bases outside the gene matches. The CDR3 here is CASSESGTSGRYEQYF. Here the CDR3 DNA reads TGTGCCAGCAGTGAATCCGGGACTAGCGGGCGGTACGAGCAGTACTTC.

The CDR3 DNA follows: TGTGCCAGCAGTCCTTGGACAGGGGAGACCGGGGAGCTGTTTTTT. It codes for CASSPWTGETGELFF. This chain links TRBV7-9 with TRBJ2-2, with 9 bases that match TRBD1. The CDR3 sequence is 15 residues long. The germline V gene has CDR1 SEHNR and CDR2 FQNEAQ (reference sequence). V dropped 6 bases and J dropped 5; count of bases not matched to a gene: 7.

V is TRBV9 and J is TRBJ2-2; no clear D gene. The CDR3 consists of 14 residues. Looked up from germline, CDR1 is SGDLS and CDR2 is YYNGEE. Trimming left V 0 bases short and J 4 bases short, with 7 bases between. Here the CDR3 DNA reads TGTGCCAGCAGCGTAGCTCCCCTCACCGGGGAGCTGTTTTTT. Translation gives CASSVAPLTGELFF.

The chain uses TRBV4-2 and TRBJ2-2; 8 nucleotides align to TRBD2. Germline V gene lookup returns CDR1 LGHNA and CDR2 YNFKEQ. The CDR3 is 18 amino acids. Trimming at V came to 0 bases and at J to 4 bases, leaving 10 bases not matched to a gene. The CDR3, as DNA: TGTGCCAGCAGCCAAGAATGGCGAACCGGGACTAGCACCGGGGAGCTGTTTTTT. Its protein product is CASSQEWRTGTSTGELFF.

The CDR3 reads CASSLRPTGRGNQPQHF. The CDR3 DNA sequence: TGTGCCAGCAGTCTCAGACCGACAGGCCGGGGCAATCAGCCCCAGCATTTT. The chain carries TRBV27 and TRBJ1-5; D perhaps matches TRBD1 (6 bases). The CDR3 sequence is 17 residues long. V was pared by 5 bases and J by 2 bases, with 19 bases between. CDR1 and CDR2 (germline): MNHEY, SMNVEV (reference sequence).